The sample holds one count of the clone carrying this TCR beta chain. Data came from immunoSEQ multiplex PCR; TCRdb stores just in-frame clones and leaves some out. Seen here are about 730,000 clones, roughly 72% observed once, and the top ten hold more than 1.5%. Donors had no recently reported acute infections or vaccinations and were HIV-negative. A CD45RA+ naive subset and a CD45RA-negative memory subset were split from CD4+ cells. The V gene's germline CDR1 is SGHAT and CDR2 FQNNGV. V was pared by 5 bases and J by 3 bases, with 2 bases of the junction left unmatched. CDR3 length equals 14 residues. This entry is derived from a study of shared clonotypes between healthy human individuals. Study context: Per-donor plates numbered three CD4 naive, three CD4 memory, two CD8 naive and one CD8 memory.

The rearrangement uses TRBV11-2 and TRBJ2-3, with 10 bases matching TRBD2. The receptor was isolated from a woman younger than 45 in good health. Sequencing was done on a sample of memory CD4+ T cells sorted from blood. Subset meaning: CD45RA-negative fraction. The CDR3 DNA reads as TGTGCCAGCAGCAAGACTAGCGGGACAGATACGCAGTATTTT. This sequence encodes CASSKTSGTDTQYF.